This is a list of T cell receptor beta chains from one sample in a study of glioma-infiltrating T cells. TCRdb processed the multiplex PCR reads anew with MiXCR; each CDR3 protein has one entry. The sample holds around 390,000 distinct CDR3 sequences, approximately 42% seen once. Sequencing used glioma tissue, nonneoplastic brain tissue, or PBMCs (not recorded which). All receptors derive from a human donor with low-grade glioma or glioblastoma, undergoing nonglioma brain surgery, or in good health (not recorded which). The CDR3 runs from the conserved cysteine through the conserved F or W. A D gene is named only where the DNA matches it firmly. Where a row states a size, it is once, few, many or the class of an expanded clone; other rows omit it.

cdr3_length j_call v_call clone_size d_call cdr3_aa cdr3_nt
14 TRBJ2-7 TRBV7-2 many . CASSLDGVLDEQYF TGTGCCAGCAGCTTAGACGGGGTCTTGGACGAGCAGTACTTC
14 TRBJ2-1 TRBV7-3 . . CASSLRSGDNEQFF TGTGCCAGCAGCTTAAGATCGGGAGACAATGAGCAGTTCTTC
16 TRBJ2-7 TRBV28 . . CASRFTLGEPLYEQYF TGTGCCAGCAGATTCACCCTCGGAGAGCCCCTCTACGAGCAGTACTTC
20 TRBJ1-5 TRBV12-3/TRBV12-4 . TRBD1 CASSRDRDRGLLYSNQPQHF TGTGCCAGCAGTAGAGACCGGGACAGGGGGCTCCTATATAGCAATCAGCCCCAGCATTTT
13 TRBJ1-1 TRBV20-1 many . CSARGRINTEAFF TGCAGTGCTAGGGGGCGAATTAACACTGAAGCTTTCTTT
14 TRBJ2-7 TRBV27 . . CASSSPSRTYEQYF TGTGCCAGCAGTTCGCCCTCTCGGACCTACGAGCAGTACTTC
12 TRBJ2-1 TRBV28 . . CASSRATGEQFF TGTGCCAGCAGCCGAGCGACCGGTGAGCAGTTCTTC
15 TRBJ1-2 TRBV10-3 . . CAISERNSISYGYTF TGTGCCATCAGTGAGAGGAACAGCATCAGCTATGGCTACACCTTC
14 TRBJ1-2 TRBV6-6 . . CASSYVGDGYGYTF TGTGCCAGCAGTTACGTAGGGGACGGATATGGCTACACCTTC
16 TRBJ1-5 TRBV6-2/TRBV6-3 many TRBD1 CASRRGLDRANQPQHF TGTGCCAGCAGAAGGGGCCTTGACAGGGCTAATCAGCCCCAGCATTTT
15 TRBJ2-5 TRBV20-1 few TRBD2 CSARDRASGRETQYF TGCAGTGCTAGAGATAGAGCTAGCGGGAGAGAGACCCAGTACTTC
17 TRBJ2-3 TRBV4-1 . TRBD2 CASSRYLAGGKTDTQYF TGCGCCAGCAGCCGGTATCTAGCGGGAGGAAAAACAGATACGCAGTATTTT
14 TRBJ2-3 TRBV6-2/TRBV6-3 few . CASSFQGGTDTQYF TGTGCCAGCAGTTTTCAGGGGGGGACAGATACGCAGTATTTT
14 TRBJ2-1 TRBV7-9 . . CASTPWGSANEQFF TGTGCCAGCACCCCTTGGGGTTCTGCGAATGAGCAGTTCTTC
13 TRBJ2-7 TRBV3-1 few . CASSPREFYEQYF TGTGCCAGCAGCCCCAGGGAGTTCTACGAGCAGTACTTC
16 TRBJ2-7 TRBV3-1 . TRBD2 CASSQGGSGSSYEQYF TGTGCCAGCAGCCAAGGGGGTAGCGGGAGCTCCTACGAGCAGTACTTC
13 TRBJ2-7 TRBV25-1 many . CASSFTVSYEQYF TGTGCCAGCAGTTTCACCGTAAGCTACGAGCAGTACTTC
15 TRBJ2-7 TRBV4-3 . TRBD2 CASGPGLGDSYEQYF TGCGCCAGCGGCCCGGGACTAGGGGACTCCTACGAGCAGTACTTC
16 TRBJ1-5 TRBV24-1 . TRBD1 CATASGGRGSDQPQHF TGTGCCACCGCTTCAGGGGGGCGAGGGAGCGATCAGCCCCAGCATTTT
16 TRBJ2-3 TRBV7-2 . TRBD2 CASSYLGLAQADTQYF TGTGCCAGCAGCTACCTGGGACTAGCACAGGCAGATACGCAGTATTTT
14 TRBJ1-2 TRBV6-1 few TRBD1 CASGRTGEGYGYTF TGTGCCAGCGGTAGGACAGGGGAGGGCTATGGCTACACCTTC
15 TRBJ1-2 TRBV27 few TRBD1 CASSLLQGAYYGYTF TGTGCCAGCAGTTTACTACAGGGGGCTTACTATGGCTACACCTTC
14 TRBJ2-7 TRBV6-1 . . CASWMSSRGYEQYF TGTGCCAGTTGGATGAGTTCACGGGGATACGAGCAGTACTTC
14 TRBJ2-7 TRBV3-1 . TRBD2 CASSLGLAEYEQYF TGTGCCAGCAGCCTTGGACTAGCGGAGTACGAGCAGTACTTC
10 TRBJ2-3 TRBV20-1 many . CSAWTDTQYF TGCAGTGCATGGACAGATACGCAGTATTTT
13 TRBJ2-2 TRBV27 . . CASSPDHTGELFF TGTGCCAGCAGTCCCGATCACACCGGGGAGCTGTTTTTT
15 TRBJ2-7 TRBV28 . . CASRFHTGDAYEQYF TGTGCCAGCAGGTTTCATACGGGGGATGCCTACGAGCAGTACTTC
13 TRBJ1-2 TRBV7-2 many . CASSLGTDYGYTF TGTGCCAGCAGCTTAGGGACAGATTATGGCTACACCTTC
15 TRBJ2-7 TRBV11-3 . TRBD1 CASSNTGTETYEQYF TGTGCCAGCAGTAATACCGGGACAGAGACCTACGAGCAGTACTTC
18 TRBJ1-2 TRBV6-1 many . CASSSSLPISNFNYGYTF TGTGCCAGCAGTTCCAGTTTGCCCATTAGTAACTTTAACTATGGCTACACCTTC
15 TRBJ1-1 TRBV28 . . CASRAQAPLNTEAFF TGTGCCAGCAGGGCACAGGCGCCTTTAAACACTGAAGCTTTCTTT
11 TRBJ2-3 TRBV6-1 . . CASSTVDAQYF TGTGCCAGCAGTACAGTAGATGCGCAGTATTTT
15 TRBJ2-1 TRBV20-1 . TRBD1 CSASYRDSRNNEQFF TGCAGTGCTTCTTATAGGGACAGTAGGAACAATGAGCAGTTCTTC
19 TRBJ2-4 TRBV7-6 . . CASSLAGTDGASAKNIQYF TGTGCCAGCAGCTTAGCGGGAACCGACGGGGCGTCAGCCAAAAACATTCAGTACTTC
19 TRBJ2-3 TRBV28 . TRBD2 CASSFASGRRRSGTDTQYF TGTGCCAGCAGTTTTGCTAGCGGGAGACGTCGGTCCGGCACAGATACGCAGTATTTT
14 TRBJ2-4 TRBV20-1 . . CSDTQAFVKNIQYF TGCAGTGATACACAGGCCTTTGTCAAAAACATTCAGTACTTC
16 TRBJ2-1 TRBV25-1 . TRBD2 CASSQLLAGALSEQFF TGTGCCAGCAGCCAACTACTAGCGGGCGCTCTAAGTGAGCAGTTCTTC
12 TRBJ2-7 TRBV20-1 many . CSAHSQGHEQYF TGCAGTGCCCACTCACAGGGCCACGAGCAGTACTTC
13 TRBJ1-3 TRBV20-1 few . CSARDHGGNTIYF TGCAGTGCTAGAGATCACGGGGGAAACACCATATATTTT
15 TRBJ2-7 TRBV4-2 . . CASSFSVFQGYEQYF TGTGCCAGCAGTTTTTCCGTTTTCCAGGGCTACGAGCAGTACTTC
16 TRBJ2-1 TRBV6-2/TRBV6-3 . TRBD1 CASSRGTGGPYNEQFF TGTGCCAGCAGTCGCGGGACAGGGGGCCCCTACAATGAGCAGTTCTTC
14 TRBJ2-2 TRBV20-1 few TRBD1 CSAGDRESPGELFF TGCAGTGCGGGGGACAGGGAGAGTCCCGGGGAGCTGTTTTTT
15 TRBJ1-5 TRBV7-8 . TRBD1 CASSFRTGSNKPQHF TGTGCCAGCAGCTTTAGGACAGGGAGCAATAAGCCCCAGCATTTT
16 TRBJ2-2 TRBV16 . TRBD1 CASSQSGQINTGELFF TGTGCCAGCAGCCAATCGGGACAGATAAACACCGGGGAGCTGTTTTTT
14 TRBJ2-5 TRBV4-1 . TRBD2 CASRRTSGGKDQYF TGCGCCAGCAGACGGACTAGCGGGGGGAAAGACCAGTACTTC
15 TRBJ1-1 TRBV3-1 . TRBD1 CASSAQGAGNTEAFF TGTGCCAGCAGCGCCCAGGGGGCTGGGAACACTGAAGCTTTCTTT
14 TRBJ2-7 TRBV6-2/TRBV6-3 . . CASTGQQEFYEQYF TGTGCCTCAACTGGCCAGCAGGAGTTCTACGAGCAGTACTTC
14 TRBJ2-3 TRBV20-1 . TRBD2 CSYKREAFTNTQYF TGCAGTTATAAGCGGGAGGCCTTCACAAATACGCAGTATTTT
13 TRBJ1-1 TRBV7-3 few . CASSFSFGMITFF TGTGCCAGCAGCTTCTCCTTCGGTATGATAACTTTCTTT
17 TRBJ2-3 TRBV4-3 . TRBD1 CASSQDLGGQGADTQYF TGCGCCAGCAGCCAAGATCTTGGGGGACAGGGGGCAGATACGCAGTATTTT
15 TRBJ1-5 TRBV27 many TRBD1 CASSLYRGIGQPQHF TGTGCCAGCAGTTTATACAGGGGGATAGGTCAGCCCCAGCATTTT
16 TRBJ2-7 TRBV6-2/TRBV6-3 . TRBD2 CASSYMWASGPYEQYF TGTGCCAGCAGTTACATGTGGGCTAGCGGACCCTACGAGCAGTACTTC
14 TRBJ1-6 TRBV28 . . CASSPQYYNSPLHF TGTGCCAGCAGTCCGCAGTACTATAATTCACCCCTCCACTTT
15 TRBJ2-7 TRBV28 . . CASTETRGSSYEQYF TGTGCCAGCACTGAGACGAGGGGCAGCTCCTACGAGCAGTACTTC